Here is one TCR beta chain with its context. The antigen remains unidentified. The data derive from a study of cytomegalovirus exposure and HLA in healthy donors. Study-level results: Reports showed the classifier diagnosing cytomegalovirus status with high specificity and sensitivity. Rare sequences made up most TCRs, while some public TCRs were found in many donors. Specific recognition of CMV antigens was confirmed in vitro for a few chains (all CMV-associated).

Germline CDR1 reads SQVTM; CDR2 reads ANQGSEA. This CDR3 contains 14 residues. V was trimmed by 6 bases and J by 7 bases, leaving 21 bases between them. This table comes from immunoSEQ multiplex PCR, and its TCRdb copy is limited to in-frame clones, with some not included. The table records 80,000 to 100,000 clones, roughly nine tenths of them present only once. The donors were part of the validation cohort, which consisted of under 150 subjects and was separate from the first cohort of several hundred subjects. The sample was PBMCs. This TCR was recovered from a woman in her 30s in good health and CMV-seronegative. The rearrangement links TRBV29-1 to TRBJ1-1; D ambiguous. CDR3 DNA: TGCAGCGTCGCCTCAAAGGTACAGCATAATGAAGCTTTCTTT. Protein: CSVASKVQHNEAFF.